The rows below give T cell receptor beta chains drawn from one sample of a study of blood T cell repertoires in COVID-19. Profiling relied on immunoSEQ multiplex PCR, and the TCRdb table lists in-frame clones only, not all of them. The data hold some 210,000 clones, with 89% observed a single time. The sequencing sample was made of peripheral blood. These receptors were obtained from a woman in her forties with acute or convalescent COVID-19. The CDR3 runs from the conserved cysteine through the conserved F or W. The D gene is left open where the match is weak. Clone size is given for some rows only: seen once, a few or many times, or a class if the clone is expanded.

V	D	J	size	length	DNA	CDR3
TRBV4-1	TRBD1	TRBJ2-5	-	13	TGCGCCAGCAGTCGGACAGGGGCAGGGACCCAGTACTTC	CASSRTGAGTQYF
TRBV29-1	-	TRBJ2-3	-	14	TGCAGCGTCCGGGGGTCGACTAGCACAGATACGCAGTATTTT	CSVRGSTSTDTQYF
TRBV18	TRBD1	TRBJ2-5	-	17	TGTGCCAGCTCACCCCCCGACAGGGGGGATGTATGGGCGACCCAGTACTTC	CASSPPDRGDVWATQYF
TRBV19	TRBD1	TRBJ1-2	-	15	TGTGCCAGTAGTATAATGGGACAGGGTGACTATGGCTACACCTTC	CASSIMGQGDYGYTF
TRBV2	TRBD2	TRBJ2-2	few	16	TGTGCCAGCAAGGGACTAGCGGGGACGAACACCGGGGAGCTGTTTTTT	CASKGLAGTNTGELFF
TRBV5-8	TRBD1	TRBJ1-5	-	15	TGTGCCAGCAGCTTCGGGACAGGGGTCAATCAGCCCCAGCATTTT	CASSFGTGVNQPQHF
TRBV2	TRBD1	TRBJ1-2	-	14	TGTGCCAGCAGCAAACGACAGGGACCCTATGGCTACACCTTC	CASSKRQGPYGYTF
TRBV3-1/TRBV3-2	-	TRBJ2-5	-	14	TGTGCCAGCAGCCAAGAAAACAGGGAAGAGACCCAGTACTTC	CASSQENREETQYF
TRBV11-2	TRBD1	TRBJ1-1	-	12	TGTGCCAGCAGCCCGGACAGGGTTAAAGCTTTCTTT	CASSPDRVKAFF
TRBV6-5	TRBD1	TRBJ1-6	-	15	TGTGCCAGCATAGACAGGGGAAGCTATAATTCACCCCTCCACTTT	CASIDRGSYNSPLHF
TRBV2	TRBD2	TRBJ2-1	-	12	TGTGCCAGACTGGGACTAGCCGGTGAGCAGTTCTTC	CARLGLAGEQFF
TRBV7-8	-	TRBJ1-6	-	17	TGTGCCAGCACCCCTCGCGCCGGGAGCTCCTATAATTCACCCCTCCACTTT	CASTPRAGSSYNSPLHF
TRBV18	-	TRBJ2-1	-	15	TGTGCCAGCTCACCACCGGGCAGAGGGGGGGATGAGCAGTTCTTC	CASSPPGRGGDEQFF
TRBV7-7	-	TRBJ2-1	-	16	TGTGCCAGCAGCCCTCAAACGGCAGGGGTCTACAATGAGCAGTTCTTC	CASSPQTAGVYNEQFF
TRBV10-1	TRBD1	TRBJ2-6	few	18	TGCGCCAGCAGTGAGTCGAGGGACAGGGGATCTGGGGCCAACGTCCTGACTTTC	CASSESRDRGSGANVLTF
TRBV27	-	TRBJ1-2	-	17	TGTGCCAGCAGTTATGGTACGCAGTTCGATAATATTTATGGCTACACCTTC	CASSYGTQFDNIYGYTF
TRBV10-1	-	TRBJ1-2	-	13	TGCGCCAGCAGTGCCCGGAGTAACTATGGCTACACCTTC	CASSARSNYGYTF
TRBV7-3	TRBD2	TRBJ2-3	-	16	TGTGCCAGCAGCTTGGGGACTAGCGGGGCGGGGCGTACGCAGTATTTT	CASSLGTSGAGRTQYF
TRBV27	TRBD1	TRBJ1-4	once	17	TGTGCCAGCAGTTTATCCTTCGGGGACAGGGGGTTCCTGAAACTGTTTTTT	CASSLSFGDRGFLKLFF
TRBV4-1	-	TRBJ1-2	-	17	TGCGCCAGCAGCCAAGATCTAACAGCCTTGTGGAACTATGGCTACACCTTC	CASSQDLTALWNYGYTF
TRBV9	-	TRBJ2-2	-	16	TGTGCCAGCAGCGCAGGCCAGCGGGCCTACACCGGGGAGCTGTTTTTT	CASSAGQRAYTGELFF
TRBV6-1	TRBD1	TRBJ2-6	-	19	TGTGCCAGCAGTGTGGGGACAGGGCGGGGGATAGGGGCGGCCAACGTCCTGACTTTC	CASSVGTGRGIGAANVLTF
TRBV11-2	-	TRBJ1-3	-	15	TGTGCCAGCAGCTTAGAAGCCCTCTCTGGAAACACCATATATTTT	CASSLEALSGNTIYF
TRBV5-4	-	TRBJ1-2	-	15	TGTGCCAGCACCGCCTCCTCACAGGGCCTATATGGCTACACCTTC	CASTASSQGLYGYTF
TRBV6-5	TRBD1	TRBJ1-6	-	13	TGTGCCAGCAGGACGACAGGGAATTCACCCCTCCACTTT	CASRTTGNSPLHF
TRBV11-2	TRBD1	TRBJ1-5	-	14	TGTGCCAGCAGCCCGGGACAGTTCAATCAGCCCCAGCATTTT	CASSPGQFNQPQHF
TRBV3-1/TRBV3-2	-	TRBJ1-2	-	14	TGTGCCAGCAGCCAAGGTCTAAGTGACTATGGCTACACCTTC	CASSQGLSDYGYTF
TRBV6-5	-	TRBJ2-3	-	15	TGTGCCAGCAATAGGGGGTCCGTGGGCACAGATACGCAGTATTTT	CASNRGSVGTDTQYF
TRBV15	-	TRBJ1-5	-	16	TGTGCCACCAGCAGAGATGGGGGCCATAGCAATCAGCCCCAGCATTTT	CATSRDGGHSNQPQHF
TRBV10-2	-	TRBJ1-1	-	15	TGCGCCACCAGGACCGACAGGCCCAAGAACACTGAAGCTTTCTTT	CATRTDRPKNTEAFF
TRBV5-1	-	TRBJ1-5	-	15	TGCGCCAGCAGCTTGGTGGACAGTAGCAATCAGCCCCAGCATTTT	CASSLVDSSNQPQHF
TRBV28	TRBD1	TRBJ2-5	-	13	TGTGCCAGCAGACGACAGGGGGTTGAGACCCAGTACTTC	CASRRQGVETQYF
TRBV6-5	-	TRBJ1-1	once	15	TGTGCCAGCAGGCTAGAACTGGGGCCGAACACTGAAGCTTTCTTT	CASRLELGPNTEAFF
TRBV5-8	-	TRBJ1-4	-	13	TGTGCCAGCAGTTCGGGACATTATGAAAAACTGTTTTTT	CASSSGHYEKLFF
TRBV7-8	-	TRBJ1-1	-	14	TGTGCCAGCAGCTTTGGTGGCTTGAACACTGAAGCTTTCTTT	CASSFGGLNTEAFF
TRBV7-9	-	TRBJ1-1	-	13	TGTGCCAGCAGCTCCAGGATGAACACTGAAGCTTTCTTT	CASSSRMNTEAFF
TRBV3-1/TRBV3-2	-	TRBJ1-3	-	14	TGTGCCAGCAGCCGGCCGGTACTAGGAAACACCATATATTTT	CASSRPVLGNTIYF
TRBV6-7	-	TRBJ2-4	-	11	TGTGCCAGCAGGCCGGACTCCTCTCAGTACTTC	CASRPDSSQYF
TRBV9	TRBD2	TRBJ2-1	-	17	TGTGCCAGCAGCGTTGGCGGGGGGGCTATGACGCGTAGTGAGCAGTTCTTC	CASSVGGGAMTRSEQFF
TRBV7-2	-	TRBJ1-1	once	13	TGTGCCAGCACCGCGTTCAGGGGCGCTGAAGCTTTCTTT	CASTAFRGAEAFF
TRBV18	TRBD1	TRBJ1-1	once	16	TGTGCCAGCTCACCCCGGAGGGGGCCTGGTGTCACTGAAGCTTTCTTT	CASSPRRGPGVTEAFF
TRBV2	-	TRBJ1-4	once	14	TGTGCCAGCAGTCGGGACATCCAGAATGAAAAACTGTTTTTT	CASSRDIQNEKLFF
TRBV6-2/TRBV6-3	TRBD1	TRBJ2-2	-	13	TGTGCCAGCAGTCGACAGGGGGCCGGGGAGCTGTTTTTT	CASSRQGAGELFF
TRBV29-1	-	TRBJ1-3	-	12	TGCAGCGCCGACTTCTCTGGAAACACCATATATTTT	CSADFSGNTIYF
TRBV15	-	TRBJ1-1	-	16	TGTGCCACCAGCACCGCCCGGGTAGGGGGGGACACTGAAGCTTTCTTT	CATSTARVGGDTEAFF
TRBV7-2	-	TRBJ1-2	few	13	TGTGCCAGCAGCTTATTTCGGGGCTATGGCTACACCTTC	CASSLFRGYGYTF
TRBV30	-	TRBJ1-1	once	12	TGTGCCTGTCTGAGGGAGAACACTGAAGCTTTCTTT	CACLRENTEAFF
TRBV2	-	TRBJ1-4	-	15	TGTGCCAGCAGTGAATGGGCAGGGGAGGGAGAAAAACTGTTTTTT	CASSEWAGEGEKLFF